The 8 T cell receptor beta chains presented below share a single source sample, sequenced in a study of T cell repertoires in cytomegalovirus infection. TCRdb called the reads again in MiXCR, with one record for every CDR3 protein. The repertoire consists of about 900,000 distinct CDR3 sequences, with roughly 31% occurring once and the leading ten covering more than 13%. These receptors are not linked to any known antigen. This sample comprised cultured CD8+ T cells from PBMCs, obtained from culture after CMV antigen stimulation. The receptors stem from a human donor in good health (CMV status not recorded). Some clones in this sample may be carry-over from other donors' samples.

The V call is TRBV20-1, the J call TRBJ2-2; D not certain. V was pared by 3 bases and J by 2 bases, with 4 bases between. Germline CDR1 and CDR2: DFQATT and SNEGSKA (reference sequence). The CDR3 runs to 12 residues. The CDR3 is CSASTNTGELFF. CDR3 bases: TGCAGTGCTAGCACTAACACCGGGGAGCTGTTTTTT.

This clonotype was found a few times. CDR3 amino acids: CASSLADVGRGAGANVLTF. The CDR3 DNA reads as TGTGCCAGCAGCTTAGCAGATGTAGGGAGGGGTGCTGGGGCCAACGTCCTGACTTTC. V is TRBV7-6 and J is TRBJ2-6, with 7 bases matching TRBD2. The CDR3 has 19 residues. Losses at the gene ends were 0 bases for V and 2 bases for J; bases not matched to a gene: 10. Germline V lookup: CDR1 SGHVS, CDR2 FNYEAQ.

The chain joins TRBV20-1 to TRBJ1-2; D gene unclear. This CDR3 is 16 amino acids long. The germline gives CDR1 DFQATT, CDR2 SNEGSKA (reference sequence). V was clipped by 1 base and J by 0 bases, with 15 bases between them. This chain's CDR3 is CSARVSQNPTNYGYTF. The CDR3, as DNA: TGCAGTGCTAGAGTGTCTCAGAACCCGACTAACTATGGCTACACCTTC.

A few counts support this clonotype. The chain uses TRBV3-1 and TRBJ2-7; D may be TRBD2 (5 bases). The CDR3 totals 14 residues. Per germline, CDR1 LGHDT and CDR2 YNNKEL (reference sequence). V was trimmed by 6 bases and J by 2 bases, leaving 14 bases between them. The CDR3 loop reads CASSETRGAYEQYF. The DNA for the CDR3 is TGTGCCAGCAGTGAAACTAGAGGAGCCTACGAGCAGTACTTC.

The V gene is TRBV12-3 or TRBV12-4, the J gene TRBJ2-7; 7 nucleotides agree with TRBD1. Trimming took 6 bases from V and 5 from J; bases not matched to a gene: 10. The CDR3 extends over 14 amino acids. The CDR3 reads CASSPYRGEDEQYF. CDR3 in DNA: TGTGCCAGCAGCCCTTACAGGGGAGAAGACGAGCAGTACTTC.

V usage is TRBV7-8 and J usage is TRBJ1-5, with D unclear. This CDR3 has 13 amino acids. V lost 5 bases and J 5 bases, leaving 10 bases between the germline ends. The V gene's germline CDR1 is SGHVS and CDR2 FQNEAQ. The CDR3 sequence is CASSLRRDQPQHF. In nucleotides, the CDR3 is TGTGCCAGCAGCCTCAGGCGAGATCAGCCCCAGCATTTT.

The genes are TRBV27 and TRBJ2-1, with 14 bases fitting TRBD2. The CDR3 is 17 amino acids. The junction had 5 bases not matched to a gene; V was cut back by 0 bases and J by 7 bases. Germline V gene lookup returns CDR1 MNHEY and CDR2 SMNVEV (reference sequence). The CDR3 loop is CASSLSRLAGGNNEQFF. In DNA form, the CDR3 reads TGTGCCAGCAGTTTATCCCGACTAGCGGGGGGGAATAATGAGCAGTTCTTC.

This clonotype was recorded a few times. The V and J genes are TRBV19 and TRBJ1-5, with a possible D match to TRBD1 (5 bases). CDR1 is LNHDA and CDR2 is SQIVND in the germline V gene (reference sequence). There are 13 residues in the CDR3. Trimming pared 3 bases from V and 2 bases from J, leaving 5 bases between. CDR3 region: CASSMGGNQPQHF. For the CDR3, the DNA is TGTGCCAGTAGTATGGGGGGCAATCAGCCCCAGCATTTT.